This T cell receptor (beta chain) emerged from a study of radiotherapy plus CTLA-4 blockade in lung cancer. On this clone itself: Its target is not known.

Study-wide results and limits: Following radiotherapy plus ipilimumab, tumor-derived TCR clones expanded in the blood.

V lost 2 bases, J lost 5 bases, and 3 bases stayed unmatched. The germline CDR1 and CDR2 sequences are MDHEN and SYDVKM. The CDR3 sequence is 15 residues long. TCRdb keeps only in-frame clones here, not all; method: immunoSEQ multiplex PCR. Of about 95,000 clones listed, under 90% are singletons. Material: peripheral blood, obtained from a patient treated with radiotherapy plus ipilimumab. This rearrangement joins TRBV28 to TRBJ1-6; TRBD1 agrees at 7 bases. This sequence was found in a human donor with non-small cell lung cancer who had stable disease on radiotherapy plus ipilimumab. DNA of the CDR3: TGTGCCAGCAGTTTAGCGGGACAGCATAATTCACCCCTCCACTTT. Translated: CASSLAGQHNSPLHF.